Detailed here is one TCR beta chain. This entry comes from a study of blood T cell repertoires in COVID-19. Study-level information: Samples of COVID-19 (acute and convalescent) were obtained from the United States, Italy and Spain.

The authors' processing: How many nucleated cells were present was estimated from reference gene primer amplification. Only in-frame clones appear in the TCRdb table, and some are missing; sequencing was by immunoSEQ multiplex PCR. Clone size and the V and J calls come from that table; the DNA yielded D and trimming. The sample shows 200,000 to 250,000 clones, over 70% of them seen only once. The CDR3 runs 15 residues. Germline CDR1 and CDR2: KGHSH and LQKENI. The V gene lost 3 bases and the J gene lost 0 bases, with 10 bases spanning the gap. What was sequenced was peripheral blood. The origin of this receptor is a woman aged 70-85 years with acute or convalescent COVID-19. V usage is TRBV18 and J usage is TRBJ2-3, with D possibly being TRBD2 (5 bases). CDR3 in amino acids: CASSPTTGSTDTQYF. The CDR3 coding sequence is TGTGCCAGCTCACCTACCACGGGAAGCACAGATACGCAGTATTTT.